The entry that follows covers one TCR beta chain sequence. The antigen remains unidentified. The sample belongs to a study of blood T cells in healthy people across ages. Study-level results: Naive T cell percentage strongly correlated with TCR beta diversity.

The V and J ends lost 7 bases and 3 bases, in that order; junction bases with no gene match: 9. This CDR3 is 13 amino acids long. Per the germline V gene, CDR1 is SQVTM and CDR2 is ANQGSEA. Primed by a sample-barcoded 5' primer and a J-beta primer mix, a second PCR proceeded for 7 to 11 cycles. Carrying 12 random nucleotides, a template-switch adaptor labeled each individual cDNA molecule. TCRdb reprocessed the 5' RACE reads via MiXCR and lists one record per CDR3 protein. The sample contains hundreds of thousands of distinct CDR3 sequences, 25% of which appear only once. The same specimen was also included in a second study, on T cells of mothers and their children. As that report states: Over 8 million TCR beta CDR3 reads were obtained from each mother, and roughly 3 million from each child. A slight, non-significant increase in overlap was found for related mother-child pairs relative to unrelated pairs.

The chain employs TRBV29-1 and TRBJ2-7; 7 bases map to TRBD2. This TCR was recovered from a boy younger than 18 in good health. Sequencing used blood. The CDR3 region is CSALSGPNYEQYF. The CDR3 DNA sequence: TGCAGCGCACTTAGCGGGCCTAACTACGAGCAGTACTTC.